The 24 T cell receptor beta chains presented below share a single source sample, sequenced in a study of T cells in tuberculosis. The time point was: new active TB diagnosis, blood taken before or within 7 days of starting treatment. Some clones are missing from TCRdb's copy, which holds only in-frame ones; the method was immunoSEQ multiplex PCR. The sample holds approximately 53,000 clones, around 96% seen once. The sample here was PBMCs, taken at tuberculosis diagnosis. Receptors originate from an adult with tuberculosis.

V usage is TRBV2 and J usage is TRBJ1-5, with D maybe TRBD1 (6 bases). CDR3 length equals 15 residues. Deletions cut 6 bases from V and 0 bases from J, with 12 bases between. Looked up from germline, CDR1 is SNHLY and CDR2 is FYNNEI. This CDR3 is CASRRTVNSNQPQHF. CDR3 nucleotides: TGTGCCAGCAGGAGGACAGTGAATAGCAATCAGCCCCAGCATTTT.

V and J are TRBV28 and TRBJ2-1; TRBD2 matches at 7 bases. The CDR3 is made up of 14 amino acids. Looked up from germline, CDR1 is MDHEN and CDR2 is SYDVKM. J gave up 4 bases and V 6 bases, and 6 bases lay outside the gene matches. CDR3 region: CASSSPGGYNEQFF. Written as DNA, the CDR3 is TGTGCCAGCAGCTCCCCCGGGGGGTACAATGAGCAGTTCTTC.

The genes are TRBV21-1 and TRBJ2-7; the table's D call, TRBD1, was not checked against the DNA. TRBV21-1 is a recognized pseudogene. There are 17 residues in the CDR3. The CDR3 coding sequence is TGTGCCAGCAGCGGGGACGGGCCCGGACAGGGGGTCTACGAGCAGTACTTC. Translated, it gives CASSGDGPGQGVYEQYF.

The chain links TRBV5-1 to TRBJ1-2; no definite D call. The CDR3 has 15 amino acids. Germline V gives CDR1 SGHRS, CDR2 YFSETQ. Trimming removed 0 bases from V and 0 bases from J, with 9 bases in between. The CDR3 here is CASSLARAANYGYTF. CDR3 nucleotides: TGCGCCAGCAGCTTGGCGAGGGCAGCTAACTATGGCTACACCTTC.

The CDR3 DNA follows: TGTGCCAGCAGTTCCTGGCGGGTGTACAATGAGCAGTTCTTC. It encodes CASSSWRVYNEQFF. This chain uses TRBV5-6 with TRBJ2-1, with D perhaps matching TRBD2 (5 bases). The CDR3 contains 14 residues. With 5 bases removed from V and 4 bases from J, the gap between germline ends came to 13 bases. The germline gives CDR1 SGHDT, CDR2 YYEEEE. The full variable domain, rest sourced from reference TRBV5-6 and TRBJ2-1, is DAGVTQSPTHLIKTRGQQVTLRCSPKSGHDTVSWYQQALGQGPQFIFQYYEEEERQRGNFPDRFSGHQFPNYSSELNVNALLLGDSALYLCASSSWRVYNEQFFGPGTRLTVL.

This chain links TRBV5-1 with TRBJ2-3; possible D gene TRBD2, 6 bases. This CDR3 has 15 residues. Germline CDR1 is SGHRS and CDR2 is YFSETQ. The ends were cut back, 4 bases at V and 0 bases at J, with 12 bases in the middle. The CDR3 sequence is CASSGLGGSTDTQYF. The CDR3, as DNA: TGCGCCAGCAGCGGGTTGGGGGGTAGCACAGATACGCAGTATTTT.

The V gene is TRBV9, the J gene TRBJ1-2, with D tentatively TRBD1 (6 bases). Trimming removed 4 bases from V and 7 bases from J, with 14 bases in between. The CDR3 has 13 residues. Germline CDR1 SGDLS, CDR2 YYNGEE. The CDR3 DNA reads TGTGCCAGCAGCCTAACAGGGTGGGCTGGCTACACCTTC. Encoded protein: CASSLTGWAGYTF.

The count of this clone is one. The chain links TRBV10-3 to TRBJ2-2; TRBD2 agrees at 9 bases. CDR3 length: 15 residues. Trimming cost V 4 bases and J 5 bases; bases outside gene matches: 5. Germline loops: CDR1 ENHRY, CDR2 SYGVKD. The CDR3 here is CAISGSGRRTGELFF. CDR3 DNA: TGTGCCATCAGTGGAAGCGGGAGGCGGACCGGGGAGCTGTTTTTT.

The chain links TRBV7-2 to TRBJ1-3; TRBD1 aligns across 8 bases. The CDR3 runs 15 residues. Germline V gene data show CDR1 as SGHTA and CDR2 as FQGNSA. J was trimmed by 4 bases and V by 5 bases; bases with no gene match: 7. The CDR3 bases are TGTGCCAGCAGCAAGCAGGGGGCGCGGGGAAACACCATATATTTT. It translates to CASSKQGARGNTIYF.

The gene calls are TRBV4-2 and TRBJ2-4; tentatively, D is TRBD2 (6 bases). There are 13 residues in the CDR3. Germline V gives CDR1 LGHNA, CDR2 YNFKEQ. The germline V and J ends were trimmed by 4 bases and 8 bases, with 12 bases remaining between them. The CDR3 DNA reads TGTGCCAGCAGCCCCGGTTGGGGGGACATTCAGTACTTC. Protein: CASSPGWGDIQYF.

This rearrangement joins TRBV21-1 to TRBJ1-2; the table calls TRBD1, which could not be checked here. TRBV21-1 is shown as a pseudogene. This CDR3 region has 18 residues. DNA of the CDR3: TGTGCCAGCAGCAAAGCCGTCCCGGACACCCCAGAACTTGGGGGCTACACCTTC. This encodes CASSKAVPDTPELGGYTF.

CDR3 protein: CASSGGPGETQYF. CDR3 DNA: TGTGCCAGCAGCGGAGGGCCGGGAGAGACCCAGTACTTC. The rearrangement joins TRBV2 to TRBJ2-5; D is possibly TRBD2 (6 bases). CDR1 is SNHLY and CDR2 is FYNNEI in the germline V gene. With 6 bases removed from V and 4 bases from J, the gap between germline ends came to 12 bases. CDR3 size: 13 residues.

This chain joins TRBV2 and TRBJ1-5; a weak D match, TRBD1 (5 bases). Germline V gene sequence: CDR1 SNHLY, CDR2 FYNNEI. V was cut by 0 bases and J by 11 bases, with 14 bases left in between. CDR3 length: 14 amino acids. CDR3: CASSEARGRRAQHF. The CDR3 bases are TGTGCCAGCAGTGAAGCGCGGGGGAGACGGGCCCAGCATTTT.

The chain combines TRBV6-6 with TRBJ1-6, with D tentatively TRBD1 (5 bases). V lost 7 bases, J lost 11 bases, and 18 bases lay in between. The CDR3 loop spans 14 amino acids. Looked up from germline, CDR1 is MNHNY and CDR2 is SVGAGI (reference sequence). CDR3 DNA: TGTGCCAGCAAGCCGGGGGGAGAATTTCCACCCCTCCACTTT. Amino acids: CASKPGGEFPPLHF.

The gene calls are TRBV4-1 and TRBJ1-5; D gene ambiguous. V was trimmed by 0 bases and J by 6 bases, leaving 15 bases between them. Germline loops: CDR1 MGHRA, CDR2 YSYEKL. This CDR3 is 16 amino acids long. CDR3: CASSQEISVAGQPQHF. CDR3 coding DNA: TGCGCCAGCAGCCAAGAAATCAGTGTCGCGGGTCAGCCCCAGCATTTT.

This chain links TRBV5-4 with TRBJ2-5, with a possible D match to TRBD1 (6 bases). The ends were cut back, 1 base at V and 5 bases at J, with 12 bases in the middle. CDR3 length equals 14 residues. Germline V CDR1 and CDR2: SGHNT, YYREEE (reference sequence). The CDR3: CASSLTAGVETQYF. CDR3 bases: TGTGCCAGCAGCTTGACTGCAGGGGTCGAGACCCAGTACTTC.

Only one count was recorded for this clone. This chain uses TRBV5-1 with TRBJ2-5, with D maybe TRBD2 (6 bases). V gave up 4 bases and J gave up 0 bases, with 10 bases separating them. The CDR3 has 14 amino acids. Germline V gene data show CDR1 as SGHRS and CDR2 as YFSETQ. In nucleotides, the CDR3 is TGCGCCAGCAGCAAACGGGACTACCAAGAGACCCAGTACTTC. Protein: CASSKRDYQETQYF.

This chain connects TRBV5-1 to TRBJ1-5; 9 positions match TRBD1. The germline gives CDR1 SGHRS, CDR2 YFSETQ. This CDR3 contains 17 residues. V shed 5 bases and J 5 bases; nucleotides not matched to a gene: 14. CDR3 coding DNA: TGCGCCAGCAGGGCCGGGACAGGGTCGATCCCTTATCAGCCCCAGCATTTT. This encodes CASRAGTGSIPYQPQHF. Based on the CDR3 plus reference TRBV5-1 and TRBJ1-5, the full variable domain is KAGVTQTPRYLIKTRGQQVTLSCSPISGHRSVSWYQQTPGQGLQFLFEYFSETQRNKGNFPGRFSGRQFSNSRSEMNVSTLELGDSALYLCASRAGTGSIPYQPQHFGDGTRLSIL.

The J gene is TRBJ1-1, the V gene TRBV29-1; 7 bases agree with TRBD1. Germline V gene lookup returns CDR1 SQVTM and CDR2 ANQGSEA. V shed 4 bases, J shed 8 bases, and the junction held 4 bases outside the gene matches. The CDR3 sequence is 11 residues long. Here the CDR3 reads CSVGQGAEAFF. CDR3 coding DNA: TGCAGCGTTGGACAGGGCGCCGAAGCTTTCTTT.

The chain carries TRBV14 and TRBJ1-5, with D unresolved. V dropped 0 bases and J dropped 0 bases, with 30 bases sitting between them. Germline lookup yields CDR1 SGHDN and CDR2 FVKESK. The CDR3 consists of 23 residues. The CDR3 loop is CASSQDFKTMTTGFPFSNQPQHF. The CDR3 region has the DNA TGTGCCAGCAGCCAAGATTTTAAAACGATGACAACGGGGTTCCCTTTTAGCAATCAGCCCCAGCATTTT.

The rearrangement joins TRBV6-1 to TRBJ1-2; the D is unclear. Looked up from germline, CDR1 is MNHNS and CDR2 is SASEGT. V was pared by 7 bases and J by 8 bases, with 23 bases between. This CDR3 is 15 amino acids long. The CDR3 nucleotides read TGTGCCAGCACCGAGTCCCCGGGCCTGGAGGGCGGCTACACCTTC. It translates to CASTESPGLEGGYTF.

The CDR3 loop is CASSPLGQGGQPQHF. The CDR3 DNA reads TGTGCCAGCAGTCCCCTCGGGCAGGGCGGTCAGCCCCAGCATTTT. The chain combines TRBV6-5 with TRBJ1-5; tentative D call: TRBD1 (5 bases). The CDR3 length is 15 residues. The germline gives CDR1 MNHEY, CDR2 SVGAGI. Trimming stripped 5 bases from V and 6 bases from J, with 17 bases between.

The chain is built from TRBV5-5 and TRBJ2-7, with D unresolved. The germline CDR1 and CDR2 sequences are SGHKS and YYEKEE (reference sequence). Trimming pared 1 base from V and 0 bases from J, leaving 14 bases between. CDR3 size: 16 residues. The CDR3 is CASSLMTLLGSYEQYF. The CDR3 DNA reads as TGTGCCAGCAGCTTGATGACATTATTGGGCTCCTACGAGCAGTACTTC. The full variable domain, with the rest looked up from reference TRBV5-5 and TRBJ2-7, is DAGVTQSPTHLIKTRGQQVTLRCSPISGHKSVSWYQQVLGQGPQFIFQYYEKEERGRGNFPDRFSARQFPNYSSELNVNALLLGDSALYLCASSLMTLLGSYEQYFGPGTRLTVT.

The chain uses TRBV6-5 and TRBJ2-1; the match to TRBD1 covers 9 bases. Germline V gene sequence: CDR1 MNHEY, CDR2 SVGAGI. The CDR3 has 15 residues. V was pared by 0 bases and J by 6 bases, with 3 bases of the junction left unmatched. CDR3 amino acids: CASSYSGTGINEQFF. The CDR3 DNA is TGTGCCAGCAGTTACTCGGGGACAGGGATCAATGAGCAGTTCTTC.